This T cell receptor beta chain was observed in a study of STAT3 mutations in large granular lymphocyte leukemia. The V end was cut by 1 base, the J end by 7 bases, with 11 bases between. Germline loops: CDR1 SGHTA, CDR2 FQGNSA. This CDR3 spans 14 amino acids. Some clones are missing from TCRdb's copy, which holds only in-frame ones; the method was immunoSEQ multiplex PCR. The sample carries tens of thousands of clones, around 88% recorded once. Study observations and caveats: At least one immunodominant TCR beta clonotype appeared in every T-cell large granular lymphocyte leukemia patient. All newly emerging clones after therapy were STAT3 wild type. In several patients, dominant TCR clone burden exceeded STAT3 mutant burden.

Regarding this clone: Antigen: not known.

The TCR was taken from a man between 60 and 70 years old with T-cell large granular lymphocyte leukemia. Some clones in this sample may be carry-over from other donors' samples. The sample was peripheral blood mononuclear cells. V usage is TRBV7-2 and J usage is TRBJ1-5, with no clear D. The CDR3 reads CASSLGSGSQPQHF. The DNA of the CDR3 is TGTGCCAGCAGCTTAGGGTCGGGAAGCCAGCCCCAGCATTTT.